The 15 T cell receptor beta chains below were found in one sample sequenced in a study of T cells after yellow fever vaccination. One entry per CDR3 protein results from TCRdb running MiXCR on the 5' RACE reads. The data hold about 340,000 distinct CDR3 sequences, with approximately 13% observed a single time. Source: CD4+ T cells sorted from PBMCs, taken 15 days after the yellow fever booster vaccination. These TCRs come from a man aged 18 to 29 who received the YFV17D yellow fever vaccine.

In its sample, this clonotype was seen a few times. This chain connects TRBV5-6 to TRBJ2-6; D call uncertain. Germline V gives CDR1 SGHDT, CDR2 YYEEEE. This CDR3 is built from 15 residues. Between the trimmed V and J ends, which lost 0 bases and 2 bases, there was a span of 6 bases. CDR3 DNA sequence: TGTGCCAGCAGCTTGGAGCTAACTGGGGCCAACGTCCTGACTTTC. It codes for CASSLELTGANVLTF.

In its sample, this clonotype was seen a few times. J is TRBJ1-1 and V is TRBV7-6, with a possible D match to TRBD1 (5 bases). The length of the CDR3 is 15 residues. V was clipped by 4 bases and J by 5 bases, with 17 bases between them. Germline CDR1 is SGHVS and CDR2 is FNYEAQ. This CDR3 is CASSSGLRRLTEAFF. The CDR3 DNA reads as TGTGCCAGCAGCTCGGGGCTTAGGAGGCTGACTGAAGCTTTCTTT. The full variable domain, rest sourced from reference TRBV7-6 and TRBJ1-1, is GAGVSQSPRYKVTKRGQDVALRCDPISGHVSLYWYRQALGQGPEFLTYFNYEAQQDKSGLPNDRFSAERPEGSISTLTIQRTEQRDSAMYRCASSSGLRRLTEAFFGQGTRLTVV.

This clonotype was seen only a few times. The chain links TRBV7-7 to TRBJ2-2, with 7 bases that match TRBD2. Looked up from germline, CDR1 is SSHAT and CDR2 is FNYEAQ (reference sequence). V lost 2 bases, J lost 2 bases, and 2 bases stayed unmatched. The CDR3 spans 15 residues. Here the CDR3 reads CASSLLADNTGELFF. For the CDR3, the DNA is TGTGCCAGCAGCTTACTAGCGGACAACACCGGGGAGCTGTTTTTT.

There are a few counts of this clonotype. V gene TRBV12-3 or TRBV12-4 combines with J gene TRBJ1-1; D unresolved. Trimming took 4 bases from V and 4 from J, leaving 16 bases between them. The CDR3 runs 15 residues. CDR3 region: CASSWSGWAGTEAFF. CDR3 nucleotides: TGTGCCAGCAGTTGGTCAGGATGGGCGGGCACTGAAGCTTTCTTT.

The V and J genes are TRBV15 and TRBJ1-2, with 9 bases lining up with TRBD1. The CDR3 length is 14 residues. Germline values: CDR1 LNHNV, CDR2 YYDKDF (reference sequence). Germline trimming cut 0 bases from V and 8 bases from J; bases unmatched to any gene: 4. The CDR3 nucleotides are TGTGCCACCAGCAGAGATCGACAGGGGGACGGCTACACCTTC. The encoded protein is CATSRDRQGDGYTF.

This clonotype was detected only a few times. J is TRBJ2-1 and V is TRBV7-2; the D call may be TRBD1 or TRBD2 (5 bases each). Between the trimmed V and J ends, which lost 5 bases and 6 bases, there was a span of 17 bases. Germline CDR1 reads SGHTA; CDR2 reads FQGNSA. The CDR3 sequence is 15 residues long. CDR3 amino acids: CASSNLGTLGNEQFF. CDR3 bases: TGTGCCAGCAGCAACCTCGGGACCCTAGGCAATGAGCAGTTCTTC.

This sequence joins TRBV5-5 and TRBJ2-6; TRBD1 is a possible D gene (5 bases). This CDR3 contains 13 residues. Trimming removed 9 bases from V and 3 bases from J, with 10 bases in between. CDR1 SGHKS and CDR2 YYEKEE come from the germline V gene (reference sequence). The CDR3 bases are TGTGCCACTCAGGGTTTTGGGGCCAACGTCCTGACTTTC. It encodes CATQGFGANVLTF.

This clonotype was seen a handful of times. The V gene is TRBV7-9, the J gene TRBJ1-5; D remains ambiguous. The CDR3 is 14 amino acids. V lost 3 bases and J lost 5, with 11 bases in between. Germline CDR1 and CDR2: SEHNR and FQNEAQ (reference sequence). This CDR3 is CASSLLTADQPQHF. DNA of the CDR3: TGTGCCAGCAGCTTGTTGACGGCAGATCAGCCCCAGCATTTT.

This sequence joins TRBV4-2 and TRBJ1-5; D remains unclear. The germline V gene has CDR1 LGHNA and CDR2 YNFKEQ. The length of the CDR3 is 16 residues. With 0 bases removed from V and 3 bases from J, the gap between germline ends came to 12 bases. The CDR3 spells CASSQDVSEFNQPQHF. In nucleotides, the CDR3 is TGTGCCAGCAGCCAAGATGTGTCCGAATTCAATCAGCCCCAGCATTTT.

The table lists this clonotype with a few counts. The gene calls are TRBV7-2 and TRBJ1-1; TRBD1 might be the D (6 bases). This CDR3 has 15 amino acids. V gave up 1 base and J gave up 4 bases, with 13 bases separating them. Germline values: CDR1 SGHTA, CDR2 FQGNSA. The CDR3 region is CASSLVGGAGTEAFF. The CDR3 region has the DNA TGTGCCAGCAGCTTAGTCGGGGGCGCGGGCACTGAAGCTTTCTTT.

This clonotype has more than one count but fewer than ten. The chain employs TRBV7-3 and TRBJ2-3; 7 bases map to TRBD2. The CDR3 is 14 amino acids. CDR1 and CDR2 from the germline V gene are SGHTA and FQGTGA. Trimming removed 5 bases from V and 2 bases from J; junction bases left unmatched: 4. The CDR3 coding sequence is TGTGCCAGCAGCCGTGGGGGGGTCACAGATACGCAGTATTTT. This translates into CASSRGGVTDTQYF.

This chain links TRBV4-2 with TRBJ2-1; TRBD2 agrees at 9 bases. Germline CDR1 LGHNA, CDR2 YNFKEQ. This CDR3 spans 16 amino acids. Trimming removed 1 base from V and 5 bases from J; junction bases left unmatched: 6. CDR3 bases: TGTGCCAGCAGCCAAGGGTCTAGCGGGGCTCACAATGAGCAGTTCTTC. The encoded protein is CASSQGSSGAHNEQFF.

V is TRBV5-1 and J is TRBJ1-1; D not certain. The germline V gene has CDR1 SGHRS and CDR2 YFSETQ. The CDR3 loop spans 15 amino acids. The V and J ends lost 4 bases and 1 base respectively, with 14 bases between them. The CDR3 DNA reads as TGCGCCAGCAGCCCCCGGAGCATAGGGAACACTGAAGCTTTCTTT. Translating gives CASSPRSIGNTEAFF. The variable domain in full, completed from reference TRBV5-1 and TRBJ1-1, reads KAGVTQTPRYLIKTRGQQVTLSCSPISGHRSVSWYQQTPGQGLQFLFEYFSETQRNKGNFPGRFSGRQFSNSRSEMNVSTLELGDSALYLCASSPRSIGNTEAFFGQGTRLTVV.

The chain has TRBV4-2 and TRBJ2-1, with 8 bases aligning to TRBD2. With 1 base clipped from V and 5 bases from J, the junction kept 10 bases outside the gene matches. The germline gives CDR1 LGHNA, CDR2 YNFKEQ. The CDR3 is 17 amino acids. In DNA, the CDR3 is TGTGCCAGCAGCCAAGGTCCCGGGGGGGCCCAAAACAATGAGCAGTTCTTC. It encodes CASSQGPGGAQNNEQFF.

This chain connects TRBV6-6 to TRBJ2-7; the D gene is possibly TRBD1 (6 bases). This CDR3 contains 14 residues. Germline-derived CDR1 and CDR2 are MNHNY and SVGAGI (reference sequence). Trimming removed 4 bases at V and 5 bases at J, with 15 bases between. The CDR3: CASSWTGTTNEQYV. CDR3 bases: TGTGCCAGCAGTTGGACCGGGACAACCAACGAGCAGTACGTC.